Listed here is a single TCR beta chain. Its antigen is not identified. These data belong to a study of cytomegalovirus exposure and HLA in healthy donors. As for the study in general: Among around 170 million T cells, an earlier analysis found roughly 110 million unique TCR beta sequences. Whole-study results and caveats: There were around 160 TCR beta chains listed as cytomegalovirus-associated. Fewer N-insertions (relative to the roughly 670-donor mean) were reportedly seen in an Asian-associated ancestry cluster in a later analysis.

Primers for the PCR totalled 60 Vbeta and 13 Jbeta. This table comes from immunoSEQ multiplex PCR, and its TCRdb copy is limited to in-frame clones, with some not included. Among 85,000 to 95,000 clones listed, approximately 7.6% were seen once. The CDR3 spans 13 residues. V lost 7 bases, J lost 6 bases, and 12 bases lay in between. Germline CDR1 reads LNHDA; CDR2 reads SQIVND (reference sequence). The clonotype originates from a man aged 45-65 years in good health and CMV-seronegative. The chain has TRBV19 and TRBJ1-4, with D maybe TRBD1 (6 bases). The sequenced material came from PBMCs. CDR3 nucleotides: TGTGCCAGTAACATAAGACAGGATGAAAAACTGTTTTTT. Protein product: CASNIRQDEKLFF.